Below are 32 T cell receptor beta chains sequenced from a single sample in a study of T cells in Graves' hyperthyroidism and ophthalmopathy. Amplified TCR beta CDR3 regions came from RNA transcripts. First-round RT-PCR targeting the TCR CDR3 was performed with the HTBI primer set. TCRdb recomputed calls from the multiplex PCR reads with MiXCR, one row per CDR3 protein. The sample includes over 500,000 distinct CDR3 sequences, about 16% seen only once; the top ten take 25% to 30%. Sample: blood. All receptors come from a woman in her 30s with Graves' ophthalmopathy.

This clonotype was seen a few times. The chain carries TRBV30 and TRBJ2-6; 7 nucleotides match TRBD1. From germline, CDR1 is GTSNPN and CDR2 SVGIG (reference sequence). There are 15 residues in the CDR3. The V gene end was trimmed by 5 bases and the J gene end by 1 base; junction bases not matched to a gene: 5. This CDR3 reads CAWYPTGSGANVLTF. In nucleotides, the CDR3 is TGTGCCTGGTACCCGACAGGGTCTGGGGCCAACGTCCTGACTTTC.

This chain uses TRBV5-6 with TRBJ1-2; D gene uncertain. In germline, CDR1 is SGHDT, CDR2 YYEEEE. V was trimmed by 0 bases and J by 1 base, leaving 7 bases between them. The CDR3 runs 14 residues. The CDR3 DNA reads as TGTGCCAGCAGCTTGGTCGGCAGTAACTATGGCTACACCTTC. This encodes CASSLVGSNYGYTF. The full variable domain, its missing parts supplied by reference TRBV5-6 and TRBJ1-2, is DAGVTQSPTHLIKTRGQQVTLRCSPKSGHDTVSWYQQALGQGPQFIFQYYEEEERQRGNFPDRFSGHQFPNYSSELNVNALLLGDSALYLCASSLVGSNYGYTFGSGTRLTVV.

This clonotype showed up many times. The chain joins TRBV20-1 to TRBJ2-7; 7 positions match TRBD2. Germline CDR1 reads DFQATT; CDR2 reads SNEGSKA (reference sequence). V lost 1 base and J lost 2; bases outside the gene matches: 5. This CDR3 has 14 residues. Written as DNA, the CDR3 is TGCAGTGCTAGAGCGGCTAGCGGAGCCTACGAGCAGTACTTC. Translation: CSARAASGAYEQYF.

The V call is TRBV7-6, the J call TRBJ2-7; D is possibly TRBD1 (6 bases). The V gene lost 1 base and the J gene lost 2 bases, with 15 bases spanning the gap. Germline CDR1 and CDR2: SGHVS and FNYEAQ. The CDR3 is 16 amino acids. The CDR3, as DNA: TGTGCCAGCAGCTTAGGTCGCTCCAGGGGCGCCTACGAGCAGTACTTC. It yields the protein CASSLGRSRGAYEQYF.

The rearrangement uses TRBV4-1 and TRBJ2-1; D gene unclear. V dropped 3 bases and J dropped 2 bases, with 8 bases sitting between them. Per germline, CDR1 MGHRA and CDR2 YSYEKL. CDR3 size: 14 residues. Here the CDR3 DNA reads TGCGCCAGCAGCCATACAAGCCCCTACAATGAGCAGTTCTTC. Its translation: CASSHTSPYNEQFF.

This clonotype appeared many times. This chain connects TRBV6-2 or TRBV6-3 to TRBJ2-5, with TRBD2 matching over 11 bases. CDR3 length: 16 residues. The V and J ends lost 2 bases and 4 bases, in that order; junction bases with no gene match: 6. CDR1 is MNHEY, CDR2 SVGEGT, per germline. This CDR3 is CASSYPTSGSGETQYF. The CDR3 bases are TGTGCCAGCAGTTACCCCACTAGCGGGAGCGGAGAGACCCAGTACTTC.

This clonotype was detected many times. V and J are TRBV7-8 and TRBJ2-3, with a possible D match to TRBD2 (5 bases). The CDR3 contains 15 residues. Looked up from germline, CDR1 is SGHVS and CDR2 is FQNEAQ. Trimming pared 5 bases from V and 5 bases from J, leaving 17 bases between. The CDR3 region has the DNA TGTGCCAGCAGCCGATCGGACTTGAGGGTAGATACGCAGTATTTT. Translating it yields CASSRSDLRVDTQYF.

This clonotype was seen at least ten times. The chain uses TRBV12-3 or TRBV12-4 and TRBJ2-5; D is possibly TRBD2 (5 bases). The CDR3 is 14 amino acids. Trimming left V 8 bases short and J 5 bases short, with 18 bases between. The CDR3 sequence: CASPLLAGGETQYF. The CDR3 bases are TGTGCCAGCCCTTTGTTGGCGGGCGGGGAGACCCAGTACTTC.

This clonotype was detected ten times or more. The rearrangement joins TRBV7-2 to TRBJ2-1; D is possibly TRBD1 (5 bases). CDR1 is SGHTA, CDR2 FQGNSA, per germline. Trimming stripped 5 bases from V and 5 bases from J, with 13 bases between. The CDR3 sequence is 14 residues long. The DNA of the CDR3 is TGTGCCAGCAGCACCCAGACAGCTGACAATGAGCAGTTCTTC. Translation: CASSTQTADNEQFF. Looking up the rest from reference TRBV7-2 and TRBJ2-1 gives the full variable domain: GAGVSQSPSNKVTEKGKDVELRCDPISGHTALYWYRQSLGQGLEFLIYFQGNSAPDKSGLPSDRFSAERTGGSVSTLTIQRTQQEDSAVYLCASSTQTADNEQFFGPGTRLTVL.

In its sample, this clonotype was seen a few times. V and J are TRBV20-1 and TRBJ1-1; 7 bases map to TRBD1. V lost 0 bases, J lost 6 bases, and 7 bases stayed unmatched. The CDR3 is 14 residues long. Germline V lookup: CDR1 DFQATT, CDR2 SNEGSKA (reference sequence). CDR3 bases: TGCAGTGCTAGAGAACAGGGGACAAGGTCTGAAGCTTTCTTT. This sequence encodes CSAREQGTRSEAFF.

The chain couples TRBV4-2 to TRBJ1-2; 8 bases agree with TRBD1. CDR3 length: 15 residues. In germline, CDR1 is LGHNA, CDR2 YNFKEQ. V dropped 1 base and J dropped 4; count of bases not matched to a gene: 5. The CDR3 reads CASSQGPGGGYGYTF. The CDR3 DNA follows: TGTGCCAGCAGCCAAGGGCCAGGGGGCGGCTATGGCTACACCTTC.

The rearrangement links TRBV19 to TRBJ2-5; tentative D call: TRBD2 (7 bases). V was cut by 5 bases and J by 4 bases, with 14 bases left in between. Germline CDR1 and CDR2: LNHDA and SQIVND (reference sequence). The CDR3 consists of 14 residues. CDR3 DNA sequence: TGTGCCAGTAGTGTCCCCGGGGGGCGAGAGACCCAGTACTTC. Its protein product is CASSVPGGRETQYF.

This clonotype was seen more than once but under ten times. V is TRBV28 and J is TRBJ1-5; 7 bases line up with TRBD1. CDR1 is MDHEN and CDR2 is SYDVKM in the germline V gene. There are 15 residues in the CDR3. J was trimmed by 2 bases and V by 4 bases; bases with no gene match: 5. For the CDR3, the DNA is TGTGCCAGCAGTTCAGCCCAGGGGGGCAATCAGCCCCAGCATTTT. It translates to CASSSAQGGNQPQHF.

The chain is built from TRBV5-1 and TRBJ2-2; D remains unclear. V was clipped by 0 bases and J by 5 bases, with 8 bases between them. CDR1 is SGHRS, CDR2 YFSETQ, per germline. The CDR3 has 14 amino acids. CDR3 DNA sequence: TGCGCCAGCAGCTTGGCGCGAGTGACCGGGGAGCTGTTTTTT. This translates into CASSLARVTGELFF. The entire variable domain, with the rest obtained from reference TRBV5-1 and TRBJ2-2, is as follows: KAGVTQTPRYLIKTRGQQVTLSCSPISGHRSVSWYQQTPGQGLQFLFEYFSETQRNKGNFPGRFSGRQFSNSRSEMNVSTLELGDSALYLCASSLARVTGELFFGEGSRLTVL.

The rearrangement joins TRBV29-1 to TRBJ2-7; 8 bases fit TRBD1. The length of the CDR3 is 13 residues. The germline V gene has CDR1 SQVTM and CDR2 ANQGSEA. V was clipped by 1 base and J by 4 bases; unmatched bases: 3. CDR3 protein: CSVEGDRPYEQYF. The CDR3 DNA reads as TGCAGCGTTGAAGGGGACAGGCCATACGAGCAGTACTTC.

This clonotype has only a few counts. The chain links TRBV19 to TRBJ2-1, with 10 bases aligning to TRBD2. V was pared by 7 bases and J by 7 bases, with 10 bases of the junction left unmatched. The CDR3 spans 15 residues. Per the germline V gene, CDR1 is LNHDA and CDR2 is SQIVND (reference sequence). This CDR3 reads CASNRWTSGGNEQFF. Written as DNA, the CDR3 is TGTGCCAGTAATAGGTGGACTAGCGGAGGAAATGAGCAGTTCTTC.

The rearrangement links TRBV5-1 to TRBJ1-3; TRBD1 is a possible D gene (5 bases). The V gene's germline CDR1 is SGHRS and CDR2 YFSETQ. CDR3 length: 15 residues. V lost 4 bases and J 7 bases, leaving 18 bases between the germline ends. This CDR3 reads CASSPGPLGVNTIYF. CDR3 nucleotide sequence: TGCGCCAGCAGCCCAGGACCCTTGGGGGTGAACACCATATATTTT.

This rearrangement joins TRBV28 to TRBJ1-3; the D gene is possibly TRBD1 (5 bases). The germline V gene encodes CDR1 MDHEN and CDR2 SYDVKM. With 5 bases removed from V and 4 bases from J, the gap between germline ends came to 21 bases. The CDR3 runs 17 residues. The CDR3 DNA reads TGTGCCAGCAGTCCCGGGGGAGAGCCTACGAGGGGAAACACCATATATTTT. Encoded protein: CASSPGGEPTRGNTIYF.

The chain has TRBV6-4 and TRBJ2-2; 13 nucleotides align to TRBD2. Germline V gene data show CDR1 as MRHNA and CDR2 as SNTAGT. Unmatched junction bases numbered 2, after V lost 10 bases and J lost 0 bases. The CDR3 consists of 15 residues. This CDR3 is CAIGLAGANTGELFF. In DNA, the CDR3 is TGTGCCATCGGACTAGCGGGAGCGAACACCGGGGAGCTGTTTTTT.

The chain recombines TRBV3-1 with TRBJ2-7, with unresolved D. Germline V CDR1 and CDR2: LGHDT, YNNKEL (reference sequence). V shed 4 bases and J shed 1 base, with 5 bases lying between them. The length of the CDR3 is 12 residues. CDR3 amino acids: CASSRISYEQYF. CDR3 DNA: TGTGCCAGCAGCCGAATTTCCTACGAGCAGTACTTC.

J is TRBJ2-6 and V is TRBV9, with D perhaps TRBD2 (6 bases). Per germline, CDR1 SGDLS and CDR2 YYNGEE. V was pared by 2 bases and J by 1 base, with 10 bases between. This CDR3 region has 16 residues. This CDR3 reads CASSVGRGSGANVLTF. The CDR3 bases are TGTGCCAGCAGCGTCGGGAGAGGATCTGGGGCCAACGTCCTGACTTTC.

The chain is built from TRBV6-5 and TRBJ1-2, with D uncertain. The germline CDR1 and CDR2 sequences are MNHEY and SVGAGI. V gave up 5 bases and J gave up 8 bases, with 15 bases separating them. The CDR3 has 13 residues. The CDR3 protein is CASSTSTRGGYTF. The CDR3 nucleotides read TGTGCCAGCAGTACCTCGACTAGAGGCGGCTACACCTTC.

This clonotype came up many times. The chain links TRBV5-8 to TRBJ2-1, with TRBD2 matching 14 bases. This CDR3 contains 19 residues. Germline values: CDR1 SGHTS, CDR2 YDEGEE. Trimming removed 0 bases from V and 2 bases from J; junction bases left unmatched: 7. The CDR3 DNA is TGTGCCAGCAGCTTGGCAGGACTAGCGGGAGGCGCAACCTACAATGAGCAGTTCTTC. Its protein is CASSLAGLAGGATYNEQFF.

In its sample, this clonotype was seen many times. The chain carries TRBV7-2 and TRBJ2-1; the D gene is possibly TRBD2 (6 bases). Trimming removed 3 bases at V and 5 bases at J, with 11 bases between. The CDR3 runs 14 residues. Looked up from germline, CDR1 is SGHTA and CDR2 is FQGNSA. CDR3 coding DNA: TGTGCCAGCAGCTTCCGGGGACTTAACAATGAGCAGTTCTTC. Its protein product is CASSFRGLNNEQFF. The complete variable domain, with remaining parts taken from reference TRBV7-2 and TRBJ2-1, reads GAGVSQSPSNKVTEKGKDVELRCDPISGHTALYWYRQSLGQGLEFLIYFQGNSAPDKSGLPSDRFSAERTGGSVSTLTIQRTQQEDSAVYLCASSFRGLNNEQFFGPGTRLTVL.

V gene TRBV5-4 combines with J gene TRBJ1-1; D gene ambiguous. This CDR3 has 15 amino acids. Trimming pared 7 bases from V and 2 bases from J, leaving 18 bases between. The V gene's germline CDR1 is SGHNT and CDR2 YYREEE (reference sequence). CDR3 residues: CASRSTRRANTEAFF. For the CDR3, the DNA is TGTGCCAGCCGTTCCACCAGGCGAGCTAACACTGAAGCTTTCTTT. The full variable domain, in which reference TRBV5-4 and TRBJ1-1 provide the parts outside the CDR3, is ETGVTQSPTHLIKTRGQQVTLRCSSQSGHNTVSWYQQALGQGPQFIFQYYREEENGRGNFPPRFSGLQFPNYSSELNVNALELDDSALYLCASRSTRRANTEAFFGQGTRLTVV.

The chain uses TRBV20-1 and TRBJ2-3, with TRBD1 matching 9 bases. Germline V lookup: CDR1 DFQATT, CDR2 SNEGSKA (reference sequence). V lost 3 bases, J lost 2 bases, and 12 bases stayed unmatched. The CDR3 has 17 residues. The CDR3 region has the DNA TGCAGTGCTAGTGGGCCCGGGACAGGGCGATTCACAGATACGCAGTATTTT. It specifies CSASGPGTGRFTDTQYF.

This clonotype was seen at least ten times. This chain uses TRBV20-1 with TRBJ1-2; D is undetermined. The CDR3 spans 13 residues. The germline gives CDR1 DFQATT, CDR2 SNEGSKA (reference sequence). V lost 3 bases, J lost 2 bases, and 10 bases lay in between. DNA for the CDR3: TGCAGTGCTAGCCCTAGGGAGAACTATGGCTACACCTTC. Translating gives CSASPRENYGYTF.

The gene calls are TRBV6-1 and TRBJ1-2; no definite D call. V was pared by 4 bases and J by 3 bases, with 12 bases between. Looked up from germline, CDR1 is MNHNS and CDR2 is SASEGT. This CDR3 spans 14 amino acids. In DNA form, the CDR3 reads TGTGCCAGCAGTGCTGACAAGGTCTACTATGGCTACACCTTC. The encoded protein is CASSADKVYYGYTF.

The chain uses TRBV29-1 and TRBJ1-5, with D maybe TRBD1 (5 bases). Germline V gene data show CDR1 as SQVTM and CDR2 as ANQGSEA. The V and J ends lost 4 bases and 2 bases respectively, with 9 bases between them. This CDR3 contains 13 residues. CDR3 in DNA: TGCAGCGTTGTAACACAGGGCAATCAGCCCCAGCATTTT. It is translated as CSVVTQGNQPQHF.

This clonotype appeared many times. This chain uses TRBV7-9 with TRBJ1-1; 7 nucleotides match TRBD1. This CDR3 comprises 12 residues. Germline trimming cut 4 bases from V and 11 bases from J; bases unmatched to any gene: 7. In germline, CDR1 is SEHNR, CDR2 FQNEAQ (reference sequence). CDR3 coding DNA: TGTGCCAGCAGCTACGACAGGGACGGGGCTTTCTTT. It yields the protein CASSYDRDGAFF.

The table lists this clonotype with many counts. The chain carries TRBV30 and TRBJ2-7; TRBD1 matches 10 bases. CDR3 length equals 13 residues. V gave up 6 bases and J gave up 5 bases; unmatched junction bases: 7. Germline CDR1 reads GTSNPN; CDR2 reads SVGIG (reference sequence). CDR3: CACLRQGAHEQYF. The CDR3 coding sequence is TGTGCCTGTCTGAGACAGGGGGCACACGAGCAGTACTTC. The entire variable domain, with the rest obtained from reference TRBV30 and TRBJ2-7, is as follows: SQTIHQWPATLVQPVGSPLSLECTVEGTSNPNLYWYRQAAGRGLQLLFYSVGIGQISSEVPQNLSASRPQDRQFILSSKKLLLSDSGFYLCACLRQGAHEQYFGPGTRLTVT.

This clonotype was seen a handful of times. CDR3 loop: CASRSEGGNEQFF. For the CDR3, the DNA is TGTGCCAGTAGATCGGAGGGGGGTAATGAGCAGTTCTTC. This sequence joins TRBV19 and TRBJ2-1, with D perhaps being TRBD1 or TRBD2 (6 bases each). The CDR3 is 13 amino acids. Germline V gene lookup returns CDR1 LNHDA and CDR2 SQIVND (reference sequence). Trimming cost V 6 bases and J 7 bases, with 13 bases left between them.